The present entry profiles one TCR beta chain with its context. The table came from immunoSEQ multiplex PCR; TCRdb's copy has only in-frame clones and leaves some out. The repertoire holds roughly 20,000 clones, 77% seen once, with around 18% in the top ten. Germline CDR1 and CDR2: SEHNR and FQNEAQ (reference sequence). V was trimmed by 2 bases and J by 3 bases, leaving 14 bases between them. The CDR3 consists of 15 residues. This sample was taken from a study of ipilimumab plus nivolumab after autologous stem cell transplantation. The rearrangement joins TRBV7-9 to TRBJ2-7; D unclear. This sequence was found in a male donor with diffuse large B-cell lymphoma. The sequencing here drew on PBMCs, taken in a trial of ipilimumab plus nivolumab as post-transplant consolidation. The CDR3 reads CASSLSPGTLYEQYF. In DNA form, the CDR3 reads TGTGCCAGCAGCTTATCCCCTGGTACGCTCTACGAGCAGTACTTC.